Listed below are T cell receptor beta chains from one sample, sequenced in a study of blood T cell repertoires in COVID-19. Produced via immunoSEQ multiplex PCR; TCRdb's table is partial and in-frame only. The table lists approximately 230,000 clones, over 75% of them singletons. Specimen: peripheral blood. Every receptor here comes from a middle-aged woman who had recovered from COVID-19. Both conserved end residues are part of each CDR3. Each record gives: V gene, D gene, J gene, CDR3 protein. The D gene is left open where the match is weak.

TRBV18	TRBD1	TRBJ2-1	CASSPPIGQGLHEQFF
TRBV4-1	TRBD1	TRBJ2-5	CASSPPFQADREETQYF
TRBV6-6	NA	TRBJ2-1	CASSYSARGEQFF
TRBV6-2/TRBV6-3	NA	TRBJ1-2	CASSYLGSYTF
TRBV4-2	TRBD1	TRBJ2-7	CASSPGQGGSSYEQYF
TRBV4-1	TRBD1	TRBJ2-5	CASGSLGQGGQETQYF
TRBV19	NA	TRBJ2-3	CASSTSSNGDTQYF
TRBV29-1	NA	TRBJ2-2	CSVAPLGGKTGELFF
TRBV5-6	NA	TRBJ1-3	CASSLAPQAGFSGNTIYF
TRBV5-1	TRBD1	TRBJ2-6	CASSQGQSGANVLTF
TRBV27	TRBD2	TRBJ2-3	CASSSELAGGNDTQYF
TRBV19	NA	TRBJ2-1	CASSLDRGSNEQFF
TRBV7-2	TRBD2	TRBJ2-7	CASSGAGGLYRRQYF
TRBV4-1	TRBD2	TRBJ2-1	CASSEPGTTYNEQFF
TRBV25-1	TRBD1	TRBJ1-3	CASSDTRGLGNTIYF
TRBV4-1	TRBD1	TRBJ2-7	CASSQEPQGGQGARGYF
TRBV6-5	NA	TRBJ1-5	CASRSGYPGQPQHF
TRBV19	TRBD1	TRBJ1-6	CASRTDRGLNSPLHF
TRBV5-1	NA	TRBJ1-2	CASSFAGTPVEGYTF
TRBV28	TRBD2	TRBJ2-7	CASSFGGGLGEQYF
TRBV7-3	TRBD2	TRBJ2-2	CASSLMGLAGAGTGELFF
TRBV5-5	NA	TRBJ2-2	CASRAQNPGELFF
TRBV20-1	TRBD1	TRBJ1-2	CSASPTGGGYGYTF
TRBV6-5	NA	TRBJ2-7	CASSQQGPPGEQYF